The clone carrying this TCR beta chain was detected only a few times. This specimen comes from a study of response to subunit inactivated influenza vaccine. TCRdb reanalysed the RT-PCR reads using MiXCR and keeps one entry per CDR3 protein. The sample yields about 780,000 distinct CDR3 sequences, 15% to 20% seen once. The germline V and J ends were trimmed by 1 base and 0 bases, with 10 bases remaining between them. The CDR3 sequence is 15 residues long. This specimen consisted of PBMCs from blood, obtained 5 days after vaccination. The TCR comes from a man aged 50-59 years who received an inactivated influenza vaccine. The gene calls are TRBV12-3 or TRBV12-4 and TRBJ2-7, with D possibly being TRBD1 (5 bases). The CDR3, as DNA: TGTGCCAGCAGTTTAGGTACAGGCTTCTCCTACGAGCAGTACTTC. It codes for CASSLGTGFSYEQYF.